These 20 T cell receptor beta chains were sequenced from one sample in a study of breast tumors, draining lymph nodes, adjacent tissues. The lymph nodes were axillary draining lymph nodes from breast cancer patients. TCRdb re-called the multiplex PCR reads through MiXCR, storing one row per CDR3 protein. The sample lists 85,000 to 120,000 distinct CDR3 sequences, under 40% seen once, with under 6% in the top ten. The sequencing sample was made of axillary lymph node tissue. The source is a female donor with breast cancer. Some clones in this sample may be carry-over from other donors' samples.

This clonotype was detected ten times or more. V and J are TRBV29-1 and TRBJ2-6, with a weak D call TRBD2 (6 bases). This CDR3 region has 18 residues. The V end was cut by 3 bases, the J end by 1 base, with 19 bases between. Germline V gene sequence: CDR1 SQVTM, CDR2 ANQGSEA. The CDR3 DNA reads TGCAGCGTTGAGGGTTCCCGGGACTCCAAGTCTGGGGCCAACGTCCTGACTTTC. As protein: CSVEGSRDSKSGANVLTF.

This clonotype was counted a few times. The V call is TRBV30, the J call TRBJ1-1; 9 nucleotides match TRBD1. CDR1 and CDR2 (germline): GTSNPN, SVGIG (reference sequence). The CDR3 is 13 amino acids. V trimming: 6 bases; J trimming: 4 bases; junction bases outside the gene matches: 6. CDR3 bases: TGTGCCTGTACGGGACAGGGTCTCACTGAAGCTTTCTTT. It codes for CACTGQGLTEAFF. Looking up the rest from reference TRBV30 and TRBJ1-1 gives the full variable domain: SQTIHQWPATLVQPVGSPLSLECTVEGTSNPNLYWYRQAAGRGLQLLFYSVGIGQISSEVPQNLSASRPQDRQFILSSKKLLLSDSGFYLCACTGQGLTEAFFGQGTRLTVV.

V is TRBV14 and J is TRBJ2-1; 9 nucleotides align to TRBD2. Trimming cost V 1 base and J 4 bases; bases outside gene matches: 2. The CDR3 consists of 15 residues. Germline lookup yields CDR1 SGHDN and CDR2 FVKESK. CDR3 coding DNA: TGTGCCAGCAGCCAAGGCCTAGCGGGGTACAATGAGCAGTTCTTC. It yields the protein CASSQGLAGYNEQFF.

The CDR3 reads CNAVVALGEQYF. The CDR3 DNA follows: TGCAACGCGGTAGTAGCCCTGGGCGAGCAGTACTTC. The rearrangement uses TRBV29-1 and TRBJ2-7; D uncertain. Per germline, CDR1 SQVTM and CDR2 ANQGSEA. The CDR3 consists of 12 residues.

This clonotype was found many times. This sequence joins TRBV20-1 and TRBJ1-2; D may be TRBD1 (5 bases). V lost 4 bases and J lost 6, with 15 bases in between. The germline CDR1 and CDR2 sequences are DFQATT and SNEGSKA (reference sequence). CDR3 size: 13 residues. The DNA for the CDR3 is TGCAGTGCTACTTGGACGGCGGGGGATGGCTACACCTTC. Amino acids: CSATWTAGDGYTF.

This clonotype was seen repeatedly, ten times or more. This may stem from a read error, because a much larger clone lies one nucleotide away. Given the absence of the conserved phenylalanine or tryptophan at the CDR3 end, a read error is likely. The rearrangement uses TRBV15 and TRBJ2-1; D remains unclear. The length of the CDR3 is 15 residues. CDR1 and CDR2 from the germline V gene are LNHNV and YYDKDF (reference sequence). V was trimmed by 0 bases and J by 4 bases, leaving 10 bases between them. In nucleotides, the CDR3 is TGTGCCACCAGCAGAGATCCTAATCGTTACAATGAGCAGTTCCTC. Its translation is CATSRDPNRYNEQFL.

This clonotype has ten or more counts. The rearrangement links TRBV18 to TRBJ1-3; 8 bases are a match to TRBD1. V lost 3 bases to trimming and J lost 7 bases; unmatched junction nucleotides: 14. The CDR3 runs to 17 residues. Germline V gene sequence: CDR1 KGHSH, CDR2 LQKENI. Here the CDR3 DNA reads TGTGCCAGCTCACCTCGGACGGACAGGGAGGGAAGGAACACCATATATTTT. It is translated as CASSPRTDREGRNTIYF.

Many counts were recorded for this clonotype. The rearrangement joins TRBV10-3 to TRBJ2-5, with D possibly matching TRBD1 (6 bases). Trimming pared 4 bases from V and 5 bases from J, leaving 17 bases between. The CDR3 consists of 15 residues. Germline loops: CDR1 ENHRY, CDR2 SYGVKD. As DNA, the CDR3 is TGTGCCATCAGTGCGGTGGGTAGACAGGCGGAGACCCAGTACTTC. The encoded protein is CAISAVGRQAETQYF.

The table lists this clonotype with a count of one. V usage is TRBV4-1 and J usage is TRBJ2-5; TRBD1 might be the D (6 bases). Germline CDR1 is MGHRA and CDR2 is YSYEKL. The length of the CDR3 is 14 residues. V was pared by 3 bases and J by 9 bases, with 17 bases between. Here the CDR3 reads CASSHVSQGWAQYF. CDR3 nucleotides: TGCGCCAGCAGCCATGTCAGCCAGGGGTGGGCCCAGTACTTC.

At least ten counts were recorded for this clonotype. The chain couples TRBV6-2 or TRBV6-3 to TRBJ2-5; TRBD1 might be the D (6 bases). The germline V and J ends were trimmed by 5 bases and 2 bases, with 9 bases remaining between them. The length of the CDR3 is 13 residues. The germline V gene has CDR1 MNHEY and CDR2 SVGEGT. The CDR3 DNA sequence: TGTGCCAGCAGTCAGGGGATTCAAGAGACCCAGTACTTC. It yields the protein CASSQGIQETQYF.

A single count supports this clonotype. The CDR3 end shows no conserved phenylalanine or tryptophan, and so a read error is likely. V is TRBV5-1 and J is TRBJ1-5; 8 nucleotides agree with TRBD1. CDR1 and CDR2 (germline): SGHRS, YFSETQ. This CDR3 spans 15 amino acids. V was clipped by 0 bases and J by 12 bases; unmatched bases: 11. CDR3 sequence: CASSLGAGGRELQHL. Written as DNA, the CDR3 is TGCGCCAGCAGCTTGGGGGCAGGGGGCAGGGAGCTCCAGCATTTG.

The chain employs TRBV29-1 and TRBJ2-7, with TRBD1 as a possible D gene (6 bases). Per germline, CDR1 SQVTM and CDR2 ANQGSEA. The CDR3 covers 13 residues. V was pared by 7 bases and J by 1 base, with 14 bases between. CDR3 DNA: TGCAGCGCTAGGACAGATGGGTCCTACGAGCAGTACTTC. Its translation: CSARTDGSYEQYF.

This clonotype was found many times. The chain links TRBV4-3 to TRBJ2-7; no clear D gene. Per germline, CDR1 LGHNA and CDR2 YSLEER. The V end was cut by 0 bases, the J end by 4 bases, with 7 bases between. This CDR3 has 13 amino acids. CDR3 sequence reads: CASSQDLAYEQYF. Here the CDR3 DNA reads TGCGCCAGCAGCCAAGATCTGGCTTACGAGCAGTACTTC.

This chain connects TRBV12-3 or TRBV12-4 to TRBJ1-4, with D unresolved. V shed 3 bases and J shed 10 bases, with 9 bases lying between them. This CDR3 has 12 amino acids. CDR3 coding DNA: TGTGCCAGCAGTTTCCCCCCCCGAAAACTGTTTTTT. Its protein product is CASSFPPRKLFF.

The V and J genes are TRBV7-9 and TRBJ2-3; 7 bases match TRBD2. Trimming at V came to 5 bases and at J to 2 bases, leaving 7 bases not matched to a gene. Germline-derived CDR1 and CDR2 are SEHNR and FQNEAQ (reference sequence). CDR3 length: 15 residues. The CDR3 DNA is TGTGCCAGCAGCAGCGGGGACGACTCCACAGATACGCAGTATTTT. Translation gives CASSSGDDSTDTQYF.

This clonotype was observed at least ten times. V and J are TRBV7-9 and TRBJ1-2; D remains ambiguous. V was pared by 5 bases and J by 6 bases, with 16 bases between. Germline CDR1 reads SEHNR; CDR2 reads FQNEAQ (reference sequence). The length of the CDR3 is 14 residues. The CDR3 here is CASSQSRQPDGYTF. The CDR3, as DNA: TGTGCCAGCAGCCAGTCCCGACAACCTGATGGCTACACCTTC.

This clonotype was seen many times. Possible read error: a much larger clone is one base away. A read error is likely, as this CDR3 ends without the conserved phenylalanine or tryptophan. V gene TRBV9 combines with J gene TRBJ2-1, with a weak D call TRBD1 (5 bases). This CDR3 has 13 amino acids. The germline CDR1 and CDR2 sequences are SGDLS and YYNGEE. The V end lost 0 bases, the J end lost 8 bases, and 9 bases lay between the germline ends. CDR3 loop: CASSVDGADEQFS. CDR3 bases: TGTGCCAGCAGCGTAGATGGGGCGGATGAGCAGTTCTCC.

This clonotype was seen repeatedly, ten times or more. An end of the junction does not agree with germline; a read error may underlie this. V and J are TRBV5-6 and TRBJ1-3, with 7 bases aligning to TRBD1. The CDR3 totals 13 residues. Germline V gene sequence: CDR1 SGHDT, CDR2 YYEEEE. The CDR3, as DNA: TGTGCCTGCAGCTTGGACAGGGGAAACACCATATATTTT. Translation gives CACSLDRGNTIYF.

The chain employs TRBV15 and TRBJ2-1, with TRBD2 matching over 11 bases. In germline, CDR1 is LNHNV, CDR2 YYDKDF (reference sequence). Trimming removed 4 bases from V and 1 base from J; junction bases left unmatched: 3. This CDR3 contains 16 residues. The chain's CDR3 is CATSIAGGPSYNEQFF. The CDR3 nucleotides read TGTGCCACCAGCATAGCGGGAGGGCCTTCCTACAATGAGCAGTTCTTC.

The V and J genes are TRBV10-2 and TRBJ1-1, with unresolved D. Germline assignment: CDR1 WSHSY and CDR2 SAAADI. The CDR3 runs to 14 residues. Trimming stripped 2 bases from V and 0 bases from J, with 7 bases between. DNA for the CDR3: TGCGCCAGCAGTGAGACCGTTATGAACACTGAAGCTTTCTTT. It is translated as CASSETVMNTEAFF.